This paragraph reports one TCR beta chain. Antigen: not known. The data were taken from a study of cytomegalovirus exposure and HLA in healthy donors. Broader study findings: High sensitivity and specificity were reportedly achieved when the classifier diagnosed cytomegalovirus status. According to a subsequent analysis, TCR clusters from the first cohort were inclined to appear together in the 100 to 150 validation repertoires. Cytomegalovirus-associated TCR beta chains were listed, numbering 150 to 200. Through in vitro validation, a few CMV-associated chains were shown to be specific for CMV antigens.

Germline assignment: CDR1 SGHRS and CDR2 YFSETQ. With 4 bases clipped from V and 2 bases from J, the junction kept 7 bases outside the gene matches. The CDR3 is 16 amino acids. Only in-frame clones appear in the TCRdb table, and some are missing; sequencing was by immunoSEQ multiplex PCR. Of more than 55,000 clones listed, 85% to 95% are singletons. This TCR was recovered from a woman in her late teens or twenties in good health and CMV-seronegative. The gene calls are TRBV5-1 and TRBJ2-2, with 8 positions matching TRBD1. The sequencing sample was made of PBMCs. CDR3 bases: TGCGCCAGCAGCCCCGGACAGGGAATAAACACCGGGGAGCTGTTTTTT. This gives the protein CASSPGQGINTGELFF.